This T cell receptor (beta chain) was sequenced in a study of regulatory dendritic cells for organ transplantation. For this clone: Its antigen is currently unknown.

Study-level findings and limits: Considerable individual heterogeneity was seen in alloreactive memory CD8+ T cells. The most alloreactive TCR clonotypes were found in resting memory CD8+ cells.

The assay was immunoSEQ multiplex PCR, and TCRdb's table has in-frame clones only and misses some. The sample lists approximately 12,000 clones, roughly 64% occurring once. Allogeneic regulatory or mature dendritic cells were co-cultured for 5 days with CFSE-labeled sorted T cells at 1:10. Germline V CDR1 and CDR2: MNHEY, SMNVEV (reference sequence). This CDR3 has 13 amino acids. V lost 3 bases and J lost 8, with 11 bases in between. The specimen sequenced was naive CD8+ T cells from blood cultured with dendritic cells. The subset denotes: CD45RA+ naive T cells. The chain recombines TRBV27 with TRBJ2-1, with D tentatively TRBD2 (7 bases). The receptor was isolated from a human donor in good health. Written as DNA, the CDR3 is TGTGCCAGCAGTTTCGGCGGGGGCGATGAGCAGTTCTTC. Translating gives CASSFGGGDEQFF.